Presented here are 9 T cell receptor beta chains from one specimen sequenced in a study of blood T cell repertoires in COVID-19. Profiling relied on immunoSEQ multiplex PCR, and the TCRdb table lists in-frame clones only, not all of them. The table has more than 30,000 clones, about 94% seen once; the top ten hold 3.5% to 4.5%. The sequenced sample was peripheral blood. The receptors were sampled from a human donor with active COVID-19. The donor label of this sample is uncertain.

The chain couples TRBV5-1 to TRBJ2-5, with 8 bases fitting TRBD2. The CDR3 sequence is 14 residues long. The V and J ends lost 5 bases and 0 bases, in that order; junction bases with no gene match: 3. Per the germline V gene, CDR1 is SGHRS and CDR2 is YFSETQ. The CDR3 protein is CASSGLAYQETQYF. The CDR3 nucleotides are TGCGCCAGCAGTGGACTAGCCTACCAAGAGACCCAGTACTTC. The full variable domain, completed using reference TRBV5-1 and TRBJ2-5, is KAGVTQTPRYLIKTRGQQVTLSCSPISGHRSVSWYQQTPGQGLQFLFEYFSETQRNKGNFPGRFSGRQFSNSRSEMNVSTLELGDSALYLCASSGLAYQETQYFGPGTRLLVL.

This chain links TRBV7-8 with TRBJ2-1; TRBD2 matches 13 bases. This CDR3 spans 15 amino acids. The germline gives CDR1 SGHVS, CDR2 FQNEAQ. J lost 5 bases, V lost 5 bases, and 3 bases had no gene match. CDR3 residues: CASSHGLAGDNEQFF. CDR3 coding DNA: TGTGCCAGCAGCCATGGACTAGCGGGAGACAATGAGCAGTTCTTC.

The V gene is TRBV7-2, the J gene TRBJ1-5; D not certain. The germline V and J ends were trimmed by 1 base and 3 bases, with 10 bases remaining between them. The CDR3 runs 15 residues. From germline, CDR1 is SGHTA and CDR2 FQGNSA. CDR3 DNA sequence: TGTGCCAGCAGCTTAGGGGCGACGGACAATCAGCCCCAGCATTTT. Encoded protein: CASSLGATDNQPQHF.

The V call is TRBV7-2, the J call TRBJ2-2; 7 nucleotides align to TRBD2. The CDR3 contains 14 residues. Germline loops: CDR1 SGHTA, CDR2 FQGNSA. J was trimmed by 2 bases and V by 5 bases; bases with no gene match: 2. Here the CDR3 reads CASSPSGNTGELFF. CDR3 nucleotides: TGTGCCAGCAGCCCTAGCGGAAACACCGGGGAGCTGTTTTTT.

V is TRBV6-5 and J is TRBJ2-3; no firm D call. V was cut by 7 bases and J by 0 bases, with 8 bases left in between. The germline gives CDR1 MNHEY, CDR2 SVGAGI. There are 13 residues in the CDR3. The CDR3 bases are TGTGCCAGCAATCCAGGTAGCACAGATACGCAGTATTTT. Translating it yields CASNPGSTDTQYF.

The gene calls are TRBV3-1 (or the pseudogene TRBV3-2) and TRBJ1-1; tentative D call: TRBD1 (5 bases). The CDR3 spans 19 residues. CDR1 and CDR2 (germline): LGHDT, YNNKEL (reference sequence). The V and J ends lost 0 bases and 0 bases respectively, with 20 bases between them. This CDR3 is CASSQDLAGTAGMNTEAFF. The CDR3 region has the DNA TGTGCCAGCAGCCAAGATCTAGCGGGGACGGCGGGCATGAACACTGAAGCTTTCTTT.

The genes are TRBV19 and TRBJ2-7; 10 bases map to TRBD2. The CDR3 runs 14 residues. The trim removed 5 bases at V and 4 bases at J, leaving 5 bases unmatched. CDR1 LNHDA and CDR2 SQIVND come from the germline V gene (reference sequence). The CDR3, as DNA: TGTGCCAGTAGTGTAGCTAGCGGGAGTTACGAGCAGTACTTC. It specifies CASSVASGSYEQYF.

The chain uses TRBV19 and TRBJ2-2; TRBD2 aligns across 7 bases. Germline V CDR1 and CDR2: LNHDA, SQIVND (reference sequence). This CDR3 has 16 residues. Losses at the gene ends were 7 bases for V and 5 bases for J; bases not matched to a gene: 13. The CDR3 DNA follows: TGTGCCAGTACTTCAGGCGGGAGAAGTGATACCGGGGAGCTGTTTTTT. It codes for CASTSGGRSDTGELFF. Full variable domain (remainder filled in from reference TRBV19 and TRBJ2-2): DGGITQSPKYLFRKEGQNVTLSCEQNLNHDAMYWYRQDPGQGLRLIYYSQIVNDFQKGDIAEGYSVSREKKESFPLTVTSAQKNPTAFYLCASTSGGRSDTGELFFGEGSRLTVL.

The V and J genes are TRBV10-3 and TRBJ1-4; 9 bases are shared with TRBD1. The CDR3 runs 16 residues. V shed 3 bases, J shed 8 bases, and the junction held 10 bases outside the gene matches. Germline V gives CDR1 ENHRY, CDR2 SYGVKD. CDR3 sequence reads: CAISDTIGTGPEKLFF. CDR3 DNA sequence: TGTGCCATCAGTGATACCATCGGGACAGGGCCCGAAAAACTGTTTTTT.